This entry describes one T cell receptor beta chain. This sample is drawn from a study of blood T cell repertoires in COVID-19. Sequenced by immunoSEQ multiplex PCR; TCRdb stores in-frame clones only, minus some. The data hold 150,000 to 200,000 clones, with approximately 87% observed a single time. This sequence was found in a man aged 65 to 79 with active or convalescent COVID-19. The sample comprised peripheral blood.

The CDR3 bases are TGCGCCAGCAGCTTGGTAATAATCAGAAACAATGAGCAGTTCTTC. Protein sequence: CASSLVIIRNNEQFF. This sequence joins TRBV5-1 and TRBJ2-1; D remains unclear. V lost 0 bases and J lost 5, with 12 bases in between. CDR3 length: 15 residues. The germline V gene has CDR1 SGHRS and CDR2 YFSETQ.